This T cell receptor (beta chain) came from a study of blood T cell repertoires in COVID-19. Study at large: The origin of the acute and convalescent COVID-19 samples was the United States, Italy and Spain. T cells, B-cell-depleted T cells, or PBMCs provided the cDNA or gDNA that served as material.

Germline CDR1 and CDR2: LNHDA and SQIVND (reference sequence). The ends lost 6 bases at V and 6 bases at J; junction bases unmatched: 5. This CDR3 has 14 amino acids. As processed by the authors: Counts of nucleated cells, estimated from reference gene primer amplification, were obtained. Produced via immunoSEQ multiplex PCR; TCRdb's table is partial and in-frame only. Clonal size and the V and J genes are those of that table, whereas D and trimming came from the DNA. Among 100,000 to 150,000 clones listed, 75% to 90% were seen once. Seattle cases were enrolled at active infection and followed longitudinally.

The receptor comes from an elderly woman with COVID-19, enrolled during active disease. The sample taken for sequencing was peripheral blood. This rearrangement joins TRBV19 to TRBJ1-4; 9 nucleotides align to TRBD1. The CDR3 coding sequence is TGTGCCAGTAGCAACAGGGGGCGGGATGAAAAACTGTTTTTT. It is translated as CASSNRGRDEKLFF. Complete variable domain (other parts from reference TRBV19 and TRBJ1-4): DGGITQSPKYLFRKEGQNVTLSCEQNLNHDAMYWYRQDPGQGLRLIYYSQIVNDFQKGDIAEGYSVSREKKESFPLTVTSAQKNPTAFYLCASSNRGRDEKLFFGSGTQLSVL.